This is a list of T cell receptor beta chains from one sample in a study of CXCR3-negative and CXCR3-positive naive CD8 T cells. Using the 5' RACE reads, TCRdb records one entry per CDR3 protein without DNA. Its table records about 150,000 distinct CDR3 sequences. Sequencing used naive CXCR3+ CD8+ T cells from blood. These TCRs come from a human donor in good health. Some clones in this sample may be carry-over from other donors' samples. Each CDR3 is given with its conserved first and last residue.

V	J	CDR3
TRBV5-1	TRBJ2-3	CASSLGQGSGDTQYF
TRBV18	TRBJ1-4	CASSPPDRQYEKLFF
TRBV7-9	TRBJ2-5	CASSVPGQGEETQYF
TRBV3-1	TRBJ2-1	CASSQQWDYNEQFF
TRBV24-1	TRBJ1-6	CATSDFVETGEDNSPLHF
TRBV28	TRBJ2-1	CASSYLYRTSGYNEQFF
TRBV7-9	TRBJ2-1	CASRSGLQTYNEQFF
TRBV7-9	TRBJ2-7	CASSFTDNYEQYF
TRBV4-3	TRBJ2-5	CASSPRTSGGAGKTQYF
TRBV23-1	TRBJ2-4	CASSQKTMLWREGILLAKNIQYF
TRBV7-9	TRBJ1-6	CASTEESSYNSPLHF
TRBV29-1	TRBJ2-7	CSVVPGEFPEQYF
TRBV5-8	TRBJ1-5	CASSFGGRGRNQPQHF
TRBV13	TRBJ2-2	CASKGREPNTGELFF
TRBV5-1	TRBJ1-1	CASSLVPNYEAFF
TRBV20-1	TRBJ2-5	CSATGLAGQETQYF
TRBV13	TRBJ1-1	CASSLPDSTEAFF
TRBV15	TRBJ2-3	CATSRAGSTDTQYF
TRBV28	TRBJ2-7	CASSWAGTHEQYF
TRBV28	TRBJ2-3	CASRGESTDTQYF
TRBV27	TRBJ1-1	CASKLNQGRTEAFF
TRBV29-1	TRBJ1-2	CSVPTGNYGYTF
TRBV13	TRBJ1-6	CASGSILGRGTYNSPLHF
TRBV5-1	TRBJ2-4	CASSRGTAKNIQYF
TRBV9	TRBJ2-7	CASSVSGGGVNEQYF
TRBV10-3	TRBJ2-7	CAISLAPSYEQYF